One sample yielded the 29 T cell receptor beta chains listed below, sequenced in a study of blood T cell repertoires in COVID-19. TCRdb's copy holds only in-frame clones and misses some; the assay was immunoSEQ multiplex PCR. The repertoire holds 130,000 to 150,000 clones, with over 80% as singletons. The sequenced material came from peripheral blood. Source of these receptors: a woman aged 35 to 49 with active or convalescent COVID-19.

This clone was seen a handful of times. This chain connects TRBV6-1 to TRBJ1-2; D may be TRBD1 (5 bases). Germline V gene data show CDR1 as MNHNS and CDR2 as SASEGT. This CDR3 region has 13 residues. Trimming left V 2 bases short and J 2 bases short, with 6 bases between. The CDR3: CASSEQGNYGYTF. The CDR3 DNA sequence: TGTGCCAGCAGTGAACAGGGAAACTATGGCTACACCTTC.

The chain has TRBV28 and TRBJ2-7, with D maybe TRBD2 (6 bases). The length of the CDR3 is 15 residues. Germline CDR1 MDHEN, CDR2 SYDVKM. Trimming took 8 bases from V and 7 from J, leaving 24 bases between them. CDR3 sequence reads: CASSLTGRVAGEQYF. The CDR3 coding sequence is TGTGCCAGCTCGCTCACGGGCAGGGTCGCGGGGGAGCAGTACTTC.

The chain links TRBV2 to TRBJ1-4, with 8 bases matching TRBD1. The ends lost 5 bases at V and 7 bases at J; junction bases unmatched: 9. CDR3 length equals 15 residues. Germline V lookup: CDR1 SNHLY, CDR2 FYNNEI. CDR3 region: CASSLQGVVGEKLFF. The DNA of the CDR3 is TGTGCCAGCAGTCTACAGGGGGTGGTGGGTGAAAAACTGTTTTTT. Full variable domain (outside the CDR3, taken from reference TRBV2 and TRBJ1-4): EPEVTQTPSHQVTQMGQEVILRCVPISNHLYFYWYRQILGQKVEFLVSFYNNEISEKSEIFDDQFSVERPDGSNFTLKIRSTKLEDSAMYFCASSLQGVVGEKLFFGSGTQLSVL.

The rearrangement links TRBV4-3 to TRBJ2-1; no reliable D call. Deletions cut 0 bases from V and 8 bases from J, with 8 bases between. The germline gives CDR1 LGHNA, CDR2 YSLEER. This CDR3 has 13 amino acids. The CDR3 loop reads CASSQELLDEQFF. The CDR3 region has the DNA TGCGCCAGCAGCCAAGAACTCCTCGATGAGCAGTTCTTC.

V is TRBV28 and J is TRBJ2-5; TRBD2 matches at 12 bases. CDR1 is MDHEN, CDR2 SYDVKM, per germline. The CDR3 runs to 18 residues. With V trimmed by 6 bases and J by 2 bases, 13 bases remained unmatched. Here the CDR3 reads CASRYPPGLAGPQETQYF. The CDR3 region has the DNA TGTGCCAGCAGATACCCTCCCGGACTAGCGGGGCCTCAAGAGACCCAGTACTTC.

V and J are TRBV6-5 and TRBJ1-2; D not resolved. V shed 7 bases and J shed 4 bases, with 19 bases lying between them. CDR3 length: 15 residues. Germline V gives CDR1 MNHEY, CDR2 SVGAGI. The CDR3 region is CASTLTITRGYGYTF. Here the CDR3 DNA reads TGTGCCAGCACCCTCACGATAACTCGGGGCTATGGCTACACCTTC.

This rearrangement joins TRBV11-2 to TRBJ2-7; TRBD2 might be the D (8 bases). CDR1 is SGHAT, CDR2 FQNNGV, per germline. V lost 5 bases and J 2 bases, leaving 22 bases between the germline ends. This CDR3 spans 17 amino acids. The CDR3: CASSHRGPSGSAYEQYF. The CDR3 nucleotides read TGTGCCAGCAGCCACAGGGGACCGAGCGGGAGCGCCTACGAGCAGTACTTC. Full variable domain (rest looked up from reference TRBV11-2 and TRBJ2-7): EAGVAQSPRYKIIEKRQSVAFWCNPISGHATLYWYQQILGQGPKLLIQFQNNGVVDDSQLPKDRFSAERLKGVDSTLKIQPAKLEDSAVYLCASSHRGPSGSAYEQYFGPGTRLTVT.

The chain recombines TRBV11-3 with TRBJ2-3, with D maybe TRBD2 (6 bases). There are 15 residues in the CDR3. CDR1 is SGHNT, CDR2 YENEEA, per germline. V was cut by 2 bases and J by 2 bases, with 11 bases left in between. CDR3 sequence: CASSLQGLNTDTQYF. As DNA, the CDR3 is TGTGCCAGCAGCTTACAGGGACTCAACACAGATACGCAGTATTTT.

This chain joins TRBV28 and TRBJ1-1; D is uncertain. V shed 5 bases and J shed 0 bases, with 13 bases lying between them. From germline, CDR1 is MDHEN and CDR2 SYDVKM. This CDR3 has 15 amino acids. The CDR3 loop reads CASSPYTSMNTEAFF. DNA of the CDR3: TGTGCCAGCAGTCCTTACACGTCCATGAACACTGAAGCTTTCTTT.

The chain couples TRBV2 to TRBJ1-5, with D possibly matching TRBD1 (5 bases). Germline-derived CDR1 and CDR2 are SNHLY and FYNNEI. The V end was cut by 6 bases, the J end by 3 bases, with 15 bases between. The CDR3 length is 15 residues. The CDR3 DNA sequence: TGTGCCAGCAGCGAGTTGGGGGGGAACAATCAGCCCCAGCATTTT. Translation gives CASSELGGNNQPQHF.

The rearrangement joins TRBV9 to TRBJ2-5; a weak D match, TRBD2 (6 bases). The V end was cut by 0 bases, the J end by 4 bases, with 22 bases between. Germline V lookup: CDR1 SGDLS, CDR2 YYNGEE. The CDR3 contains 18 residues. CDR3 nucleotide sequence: TGTGCCAGCAGCGTAGGGGCGGTTAGCGGCCTCTCTCGAGAGACCCAGTACTTC. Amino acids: CASSVGAVSGLSRETQYF. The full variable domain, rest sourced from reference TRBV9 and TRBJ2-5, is DSGVTQTPKHLITATGQRVTLRCSPRSGDLSVYWYQQSLDQGLQFLIQYYNGEERAKGNILERFSAQQFPDLHSELNLSSLELGDSALYFCASSVGAVSGLSRETQYFGPGTRLLVL.

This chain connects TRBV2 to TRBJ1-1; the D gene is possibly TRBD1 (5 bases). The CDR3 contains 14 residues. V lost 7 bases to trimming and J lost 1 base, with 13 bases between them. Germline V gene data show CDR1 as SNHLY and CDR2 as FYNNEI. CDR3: CASKVTEANTEAFF. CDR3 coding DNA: TGTGCCAGCAAGGTGACAGAGGCGAACACTGAAGCTTTCTTT.

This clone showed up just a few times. CDR3 bases: TGTGCCTGGAGTAGCGGGGGGAGCTCCTACGAGCAGTACTTC. Its translation: CAWSSGGSSYEQYF. The genes are TRBV30 and TRBJ2-7, with 9 nucleotides matching TRBD2. J was trimmed by 0 bases and V by 2 bases; bases with no gene match: 2. The CDR3 length is 14 residues. CDR1 and CDR2 (germline): GTSNPN, SVGIG (reference sequence).

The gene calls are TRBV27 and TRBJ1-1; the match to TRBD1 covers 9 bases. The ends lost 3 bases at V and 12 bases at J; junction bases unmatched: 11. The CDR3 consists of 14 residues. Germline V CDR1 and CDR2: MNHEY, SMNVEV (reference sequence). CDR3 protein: CASSFNRGPDETFF. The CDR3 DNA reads TGTGCCAGCAGTTTTAACAGGGGGCCTGATGAGACTTTCTTT.

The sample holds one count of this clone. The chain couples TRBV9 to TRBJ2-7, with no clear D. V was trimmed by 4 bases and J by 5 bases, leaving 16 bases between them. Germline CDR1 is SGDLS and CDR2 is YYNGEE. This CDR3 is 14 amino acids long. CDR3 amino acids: CASSPSISQNEQYF. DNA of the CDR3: TGTGCCAGCAGCCCCTCCATAAGTCAGAACGAGCAGTACTTC.

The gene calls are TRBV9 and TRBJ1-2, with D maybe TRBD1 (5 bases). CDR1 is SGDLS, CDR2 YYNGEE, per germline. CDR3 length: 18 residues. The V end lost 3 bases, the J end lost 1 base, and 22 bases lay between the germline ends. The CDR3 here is CASSAGPPRSSYNYGYTF. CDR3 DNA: TGTGCCAGCAGCGCAGGGCCCCCTCGGAGCTCTTATAACTATGGCTACACCTTC.

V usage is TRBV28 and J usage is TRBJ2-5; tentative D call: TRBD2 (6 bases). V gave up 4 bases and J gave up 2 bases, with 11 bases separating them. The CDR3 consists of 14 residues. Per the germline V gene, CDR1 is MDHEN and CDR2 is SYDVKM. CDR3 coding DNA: TGTGCCAGCAGTTCACTAGCCCAACAAGAGACCCAGTACTTC. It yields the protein CASSSLAQQETQYF. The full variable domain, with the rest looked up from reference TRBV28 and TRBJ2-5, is DVKVTQSSRYLVKRTGEKVFLECVQDMDHENMFWYRQDPGLGLRLIYFSYDVKMKEKGDIPEGYSVSREKKERFSLILESASTNQTSMYLCASSSLAQQETQYFGPGTRLLVL.

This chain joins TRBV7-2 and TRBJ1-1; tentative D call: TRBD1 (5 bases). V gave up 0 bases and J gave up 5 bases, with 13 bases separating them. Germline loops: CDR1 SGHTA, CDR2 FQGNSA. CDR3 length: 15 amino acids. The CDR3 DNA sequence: TGTGCCAGCAGCTTAGCGGATTTGGGGGGAACTGAAGCTTTCTTT. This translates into CASSLADLGGTEAFF.

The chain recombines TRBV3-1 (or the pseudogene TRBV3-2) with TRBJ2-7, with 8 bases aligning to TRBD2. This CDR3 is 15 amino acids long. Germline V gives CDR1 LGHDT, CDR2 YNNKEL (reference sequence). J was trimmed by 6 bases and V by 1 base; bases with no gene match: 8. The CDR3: CASSQVPSGSFEQYF. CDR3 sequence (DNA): TGTGCCAGCAGCCAAGTTCCCAGCGGGAGTTTCGAGCAGTACTTC.

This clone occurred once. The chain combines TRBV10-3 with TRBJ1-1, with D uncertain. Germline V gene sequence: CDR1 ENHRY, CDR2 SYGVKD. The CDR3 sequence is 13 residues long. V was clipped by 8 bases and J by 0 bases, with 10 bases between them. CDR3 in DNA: TGTGCCATCTTGGAGTCAATGAACACTGAAGCTTTCTTT. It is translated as CAILESMNTEAFF.

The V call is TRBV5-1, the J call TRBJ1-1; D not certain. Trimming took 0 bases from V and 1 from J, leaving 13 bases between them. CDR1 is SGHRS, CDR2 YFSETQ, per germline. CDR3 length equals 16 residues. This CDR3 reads CASSLGPGQPNTEAFF. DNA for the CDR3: TGCGCCAGCAGCTTGGGCCCTGGGCAGCCGAACACTGAAGCTTTCTTT. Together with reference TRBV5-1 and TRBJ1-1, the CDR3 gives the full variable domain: KAGVTQTPRYLIKTRGQQVTLSCSPISGHRSVSWYQQTPGQGLQFLFEYFSETQRNKGNFPGRFSGRQFSNSRSEMNVSTLELGDSALYLCASSLGPGQPNTEAFFGQGTRLTVV.

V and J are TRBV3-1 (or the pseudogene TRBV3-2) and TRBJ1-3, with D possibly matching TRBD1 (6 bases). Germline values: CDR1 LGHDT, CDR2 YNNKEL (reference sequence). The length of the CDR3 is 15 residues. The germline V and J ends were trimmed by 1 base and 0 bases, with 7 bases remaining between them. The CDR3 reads CASSQGTDSGNTIYF. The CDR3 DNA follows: TGTGCCAGCAGCCAAGGGACAGACTCTGGAAACACCATATATTTT.

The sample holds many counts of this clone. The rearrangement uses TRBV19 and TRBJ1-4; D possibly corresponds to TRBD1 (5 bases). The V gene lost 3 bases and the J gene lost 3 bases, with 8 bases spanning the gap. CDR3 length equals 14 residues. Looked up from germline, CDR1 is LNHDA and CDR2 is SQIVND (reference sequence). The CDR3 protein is CASSMGGANEKLFF. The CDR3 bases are TGTGCCAGTAGTATGGGGGGGGCTAATGAAAAACTGTTTTTT.

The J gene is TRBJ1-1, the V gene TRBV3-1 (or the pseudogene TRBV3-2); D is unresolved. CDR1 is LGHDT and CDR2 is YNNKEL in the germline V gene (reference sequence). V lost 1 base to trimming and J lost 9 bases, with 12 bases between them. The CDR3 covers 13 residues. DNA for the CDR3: TGTGCCAGCAGCCAAGCGTCAGGAGGGCAAGCTTTCTTT. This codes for CASSQASGGQAFF.

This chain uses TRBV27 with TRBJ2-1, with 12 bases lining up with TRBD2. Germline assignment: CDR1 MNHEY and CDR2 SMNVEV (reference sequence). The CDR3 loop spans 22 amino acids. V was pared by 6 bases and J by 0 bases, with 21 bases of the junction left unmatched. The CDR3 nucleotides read TGTGCCAGCAGCTTCGACAGCCGGACTAGCGGGATGCTACTCCCCTCCTACAATGAGCAGTTCTTC. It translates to CASSFDSRTSGMLLPSYNEQFF.

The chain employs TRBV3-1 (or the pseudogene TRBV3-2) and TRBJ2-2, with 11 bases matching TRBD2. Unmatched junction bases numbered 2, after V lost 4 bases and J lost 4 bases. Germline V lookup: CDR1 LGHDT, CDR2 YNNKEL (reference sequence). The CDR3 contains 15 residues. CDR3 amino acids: CASSRGTSGTGELFF. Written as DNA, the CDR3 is TGTGCCAGCAGCCGAGGGACTAGCGGCACCGGGGAGCTGTTTTTT.

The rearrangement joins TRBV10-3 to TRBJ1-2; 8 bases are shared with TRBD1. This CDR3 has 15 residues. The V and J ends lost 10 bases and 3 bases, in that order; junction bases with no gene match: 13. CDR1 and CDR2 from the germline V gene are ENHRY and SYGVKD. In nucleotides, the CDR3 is TGTGCCACCACCCCTTCAGGGGGCGCAGACTATGGCTACACCTTC. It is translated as CATTPSGGADYGYTF.

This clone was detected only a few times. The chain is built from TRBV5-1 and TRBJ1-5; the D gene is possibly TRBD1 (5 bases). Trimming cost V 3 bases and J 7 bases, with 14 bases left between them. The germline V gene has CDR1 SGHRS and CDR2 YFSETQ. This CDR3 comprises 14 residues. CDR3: CASSSGESGQPQHF. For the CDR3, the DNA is TGCGCCAGCAGCTCGGGGGAAAGCGGGCAGCCCCAGCATTTT.

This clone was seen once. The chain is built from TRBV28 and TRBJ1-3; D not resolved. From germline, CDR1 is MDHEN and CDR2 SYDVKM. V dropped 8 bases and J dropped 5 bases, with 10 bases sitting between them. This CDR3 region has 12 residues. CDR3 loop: CASLRLRNTIYF. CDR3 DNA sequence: TGTGCCAGCCTACGACTAAGAAACACCATATATTTT.